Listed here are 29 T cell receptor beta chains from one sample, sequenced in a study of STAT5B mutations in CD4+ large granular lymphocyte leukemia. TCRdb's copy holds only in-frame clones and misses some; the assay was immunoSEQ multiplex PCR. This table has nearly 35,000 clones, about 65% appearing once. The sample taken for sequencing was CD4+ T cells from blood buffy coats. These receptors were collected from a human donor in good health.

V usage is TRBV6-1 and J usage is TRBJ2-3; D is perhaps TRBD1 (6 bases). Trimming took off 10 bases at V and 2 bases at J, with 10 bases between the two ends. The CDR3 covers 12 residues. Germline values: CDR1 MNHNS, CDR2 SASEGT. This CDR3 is CATRGPTDTQYF. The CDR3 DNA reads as TGTGCCACCAGGGGCCCCACAGATACGCAGTATTTT.

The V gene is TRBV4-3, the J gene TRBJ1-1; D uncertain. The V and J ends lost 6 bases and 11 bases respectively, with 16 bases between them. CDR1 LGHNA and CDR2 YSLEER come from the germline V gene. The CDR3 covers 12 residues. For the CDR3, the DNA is TGCGCCAGCAGTGGTCCGATGGGTTGGGCTTTCTTT. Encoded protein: CASSGPMGWAFF.

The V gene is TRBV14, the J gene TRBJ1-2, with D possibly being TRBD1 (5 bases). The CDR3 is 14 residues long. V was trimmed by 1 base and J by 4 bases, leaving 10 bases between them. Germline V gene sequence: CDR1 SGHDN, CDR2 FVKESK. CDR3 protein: CASSQGRQGYGYTF. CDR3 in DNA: TGTGCCAGCAGCCAAGGGCGGCAGGGCTATGGCTACACCTTC.

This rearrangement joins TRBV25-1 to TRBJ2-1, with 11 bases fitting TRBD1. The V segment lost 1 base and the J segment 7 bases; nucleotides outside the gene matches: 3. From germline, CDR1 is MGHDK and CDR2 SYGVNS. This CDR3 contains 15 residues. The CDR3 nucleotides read TGTGCCAGCAGTGAATTGGGACAGGGGGAGAATGAGCAGTTCTTC. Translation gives CASSELGQGENEQFF.

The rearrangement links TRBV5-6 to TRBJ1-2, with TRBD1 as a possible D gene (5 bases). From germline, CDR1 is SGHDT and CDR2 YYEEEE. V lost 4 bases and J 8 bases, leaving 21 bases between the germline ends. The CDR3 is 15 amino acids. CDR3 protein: CASSQNDRPRGGYTF. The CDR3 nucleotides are TGTGCCAGCAGCCAAAATGACAGACCCCGGGGAGGCTACACCTTC.

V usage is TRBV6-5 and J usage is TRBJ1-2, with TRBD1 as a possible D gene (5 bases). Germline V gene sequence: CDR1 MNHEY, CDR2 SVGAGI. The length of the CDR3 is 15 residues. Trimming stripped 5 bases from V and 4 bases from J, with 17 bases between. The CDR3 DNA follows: TGTGCCAGCAGTAAACCAGGGTTGGAAGGCTATGGCTACACCTTC. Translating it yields CASSKPGLEGYGYTF.

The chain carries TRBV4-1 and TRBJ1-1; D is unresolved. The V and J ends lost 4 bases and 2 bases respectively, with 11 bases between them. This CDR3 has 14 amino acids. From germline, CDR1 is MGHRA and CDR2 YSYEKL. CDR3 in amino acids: CASSPGPLNTEAFF. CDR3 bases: TGCGCCAGCAGCCCTGGGCCTCTAAACACTGAAGCTTTCTTT.

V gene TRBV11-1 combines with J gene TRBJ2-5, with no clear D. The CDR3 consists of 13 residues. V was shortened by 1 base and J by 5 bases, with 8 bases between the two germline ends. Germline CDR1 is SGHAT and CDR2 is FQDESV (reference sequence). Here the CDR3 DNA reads TGTGCCAGCAGCTTAGTTGAGAGGGAGACCCAGTACTTC. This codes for CASSLVERETQYF.

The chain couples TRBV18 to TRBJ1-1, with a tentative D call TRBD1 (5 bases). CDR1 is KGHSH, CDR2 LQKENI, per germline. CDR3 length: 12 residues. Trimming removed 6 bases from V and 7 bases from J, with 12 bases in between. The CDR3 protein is CASSSGTNEAFF. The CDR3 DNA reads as TGTGCCAGCTCTTCAGGGACGAATGAAGCTTTCTTT. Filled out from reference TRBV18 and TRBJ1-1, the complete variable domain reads NAGVMQNPRHLVRRRGQEARLRCSPMKGHSHVYWYRQLPEEGLKFMVYLQKENIIDESGMPKERFSAEFPKEGPSILRIQQVVRGDSAAYFCASSSGTNEAFFGQGTRLTVV.

The CDR3 sequence is CASSTAHNQPQHF. CDR3 sequence (DNA): TGTGCCAGCTCGACAGCGCACAATCAGCCCCAGCATTTT. This chain joins TRBV18 and TRBJ1-5, with a tentative D call TRBD1 (5 bases). The V gene lost 6 bases and the J gene lost 3 bases, with 9 bases spanning the gap. The CDR3 is made up of 13 amino acids. Germline CDR1 and CDR2: KGHSH and LQKENI.

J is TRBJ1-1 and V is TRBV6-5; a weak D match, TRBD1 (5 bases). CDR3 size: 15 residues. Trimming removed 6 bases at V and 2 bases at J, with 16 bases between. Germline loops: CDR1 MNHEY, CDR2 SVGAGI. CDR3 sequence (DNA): TGTGCCAGCAGGACCGGGTGGGACCCAAACACTGAAGCTTTCTTT. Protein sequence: CASRTGWDPNTEAFF.

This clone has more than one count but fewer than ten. The CDR3 sequence: CASSIDRQGGYGYTF. The CDR3 nucleotides read TGTGCCAGTAGTATAGATCGACAGGGGGGCTATGGCTACACCTTC. The rearrangement joins TRBV19 to TRBJ1-2, with TRBD1 matching 9 bases. The V gene's germline CDR1 is LNHDA and CDR2 SQIVND (reference sequence). The CDR3 loop spans 15 amino acids. V shed 0 bases and J 4 bases; nucleotides not matched to a gene: 3.

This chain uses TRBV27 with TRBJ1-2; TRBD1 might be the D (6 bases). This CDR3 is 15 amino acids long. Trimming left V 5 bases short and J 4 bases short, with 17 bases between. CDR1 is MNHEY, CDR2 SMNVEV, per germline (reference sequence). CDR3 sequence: CASSPRTELLYGYTF. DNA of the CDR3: TGTGCCAGCAGTCCACGGACAGAGTTACTCTATGGCTACACCTTC.

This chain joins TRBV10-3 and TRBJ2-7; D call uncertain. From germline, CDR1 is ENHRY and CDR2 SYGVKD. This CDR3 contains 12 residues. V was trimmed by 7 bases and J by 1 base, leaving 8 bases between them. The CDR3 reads CAITSDSYEQYF. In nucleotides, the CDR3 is TGTGCCATCACATCTGATTCCTACGAGCAGTACTTC.

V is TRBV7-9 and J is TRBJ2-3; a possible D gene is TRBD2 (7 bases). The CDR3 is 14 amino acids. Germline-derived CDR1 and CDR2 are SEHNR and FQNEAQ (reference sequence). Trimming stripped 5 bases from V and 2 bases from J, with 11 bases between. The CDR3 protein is CASSAGATTDTQYF. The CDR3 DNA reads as TGTGCCAGCAGCGCGGGGGCCACCACAGATACGCAGTATTTT.

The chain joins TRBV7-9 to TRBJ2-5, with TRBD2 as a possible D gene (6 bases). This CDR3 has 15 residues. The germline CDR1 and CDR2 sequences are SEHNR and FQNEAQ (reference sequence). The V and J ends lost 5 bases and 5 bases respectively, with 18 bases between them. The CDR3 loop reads CASSPVGLAKETQYF. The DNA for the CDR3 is TGTGCCAGCAGCCCGGTGGGGCTAGCGAAGGAGACCCAGTACTTC.

In DNA, the CDR3 is TGCGCCAGCAGCCAAACAGGGGGTAACTATGGCTACACCTTC. This gives the protein CASSQTGGNYGYTF. The V call is TRBV4-1, the J call TRBJ1-2; 8 positions agree with TRBD1. CDR1 is MGHRA and CDR2 is YSYEKL in the germline V gene. Unmatched junction bases numbered 0, after V lost 2 bases and J lost 1 base. The CDR3 is 14 residues long.

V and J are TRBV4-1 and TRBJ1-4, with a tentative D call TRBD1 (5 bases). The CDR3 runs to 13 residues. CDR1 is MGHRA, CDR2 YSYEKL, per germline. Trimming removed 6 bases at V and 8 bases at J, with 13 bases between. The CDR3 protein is CASSRGDGEKLFF. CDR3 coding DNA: TGCGCCAGCAGTCGAGGGGATGGGGAAAAACTGTTTTTT.

The CDR3 nucleotides read TGCGCCAGCAGCCAAGATCTCCCGACCGTTAGAGAGCAGTACTTC. The encoded protein is CASSQDLPTVREQYF. The chain couples TRBV4-1 to TRBJ2-7; D call uncertain. With 0 bases removed from V and 7 bases from J, the gap between germline ends came to 16 bases. Germline-derived CDR1 and CDR2 are MGHRA and YSYEKL. The CDR3 runs 15 residues.

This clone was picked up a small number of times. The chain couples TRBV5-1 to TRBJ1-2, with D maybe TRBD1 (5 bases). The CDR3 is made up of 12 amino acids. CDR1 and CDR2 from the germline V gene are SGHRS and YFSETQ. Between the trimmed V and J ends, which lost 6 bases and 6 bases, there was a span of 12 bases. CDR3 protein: CASMGQGNGYTF. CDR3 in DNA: TGCGCCAGCATGGGGCAGGGCAATGGCTACACCTTC.

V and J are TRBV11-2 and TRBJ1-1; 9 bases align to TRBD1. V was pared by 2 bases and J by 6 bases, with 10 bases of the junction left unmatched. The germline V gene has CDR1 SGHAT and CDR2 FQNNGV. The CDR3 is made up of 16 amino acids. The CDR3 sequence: CASSLSPGTGIAEAFF. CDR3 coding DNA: TGTGCCAGCAGCTTAAGTCCCGGGACAGGGATCGCTGAAGCTTTCTTT.

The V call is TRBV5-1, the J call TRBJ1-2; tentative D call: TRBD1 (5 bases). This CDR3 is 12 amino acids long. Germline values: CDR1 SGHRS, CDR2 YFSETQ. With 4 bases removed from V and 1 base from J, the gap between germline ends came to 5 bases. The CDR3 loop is CASSDSNYGYTF. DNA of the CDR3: TGCGCCAGCAGCGACAGTAACTATGGCTACACCTTC.

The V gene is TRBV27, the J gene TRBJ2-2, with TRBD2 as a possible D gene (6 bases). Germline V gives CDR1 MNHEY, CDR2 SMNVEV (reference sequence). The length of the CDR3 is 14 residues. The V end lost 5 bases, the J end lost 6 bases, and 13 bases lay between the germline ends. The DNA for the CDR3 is TGTGCCAGCAGTCCGCGGGGCTTGGCCGGGGAGCTGTTTTTT. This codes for CASSPRGLAGELFF.

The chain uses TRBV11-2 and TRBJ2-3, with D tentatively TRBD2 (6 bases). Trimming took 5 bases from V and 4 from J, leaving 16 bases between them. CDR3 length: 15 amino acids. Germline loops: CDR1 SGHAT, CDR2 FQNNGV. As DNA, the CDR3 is TGTGCCAGCAGCAAGATCGGGGTAGCGGCAGATACGCAGTATTTT. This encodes CASSKIGVAADTQYF.

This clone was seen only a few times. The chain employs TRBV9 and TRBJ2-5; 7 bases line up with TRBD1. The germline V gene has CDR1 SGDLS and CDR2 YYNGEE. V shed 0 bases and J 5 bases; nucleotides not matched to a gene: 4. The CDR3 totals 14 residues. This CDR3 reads CASSVGYRGETQYF. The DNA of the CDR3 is TGTGCCAGCAGCGTAGGCTACAGGGGTGAGACCCAGTACTTC.

CDR3 nucleotide sequence: TGTGCCAGCAGTTCTCGTCAGGGGGGGAGGACAGATACGCAGTATTTT. Encoded protein: CASSSRQGGRTDTQYF. The gene calls are TRBV6-5 and TRBJ2-3, with D perhaps TRBD1 or TRBD2 (7 bases each). Trimming removed 4 bases from V and 3 bases from J, with 17 bases in between. Germline V lookup: CDR1 MNHEY, CDR2 SVGAGI. CDR3 size: 16 residues.

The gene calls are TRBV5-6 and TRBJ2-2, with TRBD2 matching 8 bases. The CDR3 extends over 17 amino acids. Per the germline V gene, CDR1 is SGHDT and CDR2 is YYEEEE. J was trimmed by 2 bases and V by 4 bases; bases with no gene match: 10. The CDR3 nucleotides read TGTGCCAGCAGCCCCGTTGGACTAGCCTTAAACACCGGGGAGCTGTTTTTT. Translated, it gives CASSPVGLALNTGELFF.

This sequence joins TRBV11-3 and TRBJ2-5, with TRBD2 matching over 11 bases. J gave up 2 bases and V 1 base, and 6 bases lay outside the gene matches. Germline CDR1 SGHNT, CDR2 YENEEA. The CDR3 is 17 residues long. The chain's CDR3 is CASSLATLAGVQETQYF. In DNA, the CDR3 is TGTGCCAGCAGCTTAGCGACACTAGCGGGGGTTCAAGAGACCCAGTACTTC.

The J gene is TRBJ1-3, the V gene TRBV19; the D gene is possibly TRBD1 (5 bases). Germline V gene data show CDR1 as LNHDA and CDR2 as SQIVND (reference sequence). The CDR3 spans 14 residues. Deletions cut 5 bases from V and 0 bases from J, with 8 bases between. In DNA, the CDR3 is TGTGCCAGTAGTGCCGACAGCTCTGGAAACACCATATATTTT. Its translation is CASSADSSGNTIYF.